This T cell receptor beta chain was identified in a study of CD8+ T cells in alopecia areata. Isolated RNA was reverse transcribed into cDNA used as the sequencing template. The table came from immunoSEQ multiplex PCR; TCRdb's copy has only in-frame clones and leaves some out. The table records about 260,000 clones, around three fifths of them present only once. Whole-study results and caveats: In scalp samples, resident alphabeta T cells of normal skin are also sequenced.

The sample holds a few counts of this clone. Its antigen remains unknown. Treatment noted: oral pan-JAK inhibitor, 5-10 mg twice daily. The TCR was taken from a human donor with alopecia areata. Sequenced material: CD4+ T cells sorted from blood, taken at approximately week 52, from a patient treated with tofacitinib.

In DNA form, the CDR3 reads TGTGCCACAAACAGGGGAGGGGAAGAGACCCAGTACTTC. It encodes CATNRGGEETQYF. The chain has TRBV10-3 and TRBJ2-5; TRBD1 or TRBD2 may be the D gene (7 bases each). There are 13 residues in the CDR3. Per the germline V gene, CDR1 is ENHRY and CDR2 is SYGVKD. V gave up 10 bases and J gave up 3 bases, with 15 bases separating them.